This T cell receptor beta chain was profiled in a study of identical twins. V gave up 6 bases and J gave up 1 base, with 10 bases separating them. The CDR3 extends over 12 amino acids. Germline lookup yields CDR1 GTSNPN and CDR2 SVGIG (reference sequence). Study-wide findings and caveats: For out-of-frame alpha sequences shared by twins, low generation probability was in excess. In cord blood, abundant beta clonotypes had fewer insertions; memory showed no trend.

This clonotype was picked up one time. The antigen is undetermined. Through template switching, a universal primer site was introduced, and the cDNA contained unique molecular identifiers. TCRdb ran MiXCR on the 5' RACE reads and lists one entry per CDR3 protein. The table records approximately 620,000 distinct CDR3 sequences, 8.6% of them present only once. Every donor was a healthy Caucasian. The data also belong to a second study, concerning yellow fever vaccine responses in identical twins.

Sequencing was performed on PBMCs. The rearrangement joins TRBV30 to TRBJ2-7, with D perhaps given as TRBD1 or TRBD2 (5 bases each). This receptor was taken from a woman aged 18-35 years in good health. DNA for the CDR3: TGTGCCTGCCGGGGCGGGTCCTACGAGCAGTACTTC. Protein product: CACRGGSYEQYF.